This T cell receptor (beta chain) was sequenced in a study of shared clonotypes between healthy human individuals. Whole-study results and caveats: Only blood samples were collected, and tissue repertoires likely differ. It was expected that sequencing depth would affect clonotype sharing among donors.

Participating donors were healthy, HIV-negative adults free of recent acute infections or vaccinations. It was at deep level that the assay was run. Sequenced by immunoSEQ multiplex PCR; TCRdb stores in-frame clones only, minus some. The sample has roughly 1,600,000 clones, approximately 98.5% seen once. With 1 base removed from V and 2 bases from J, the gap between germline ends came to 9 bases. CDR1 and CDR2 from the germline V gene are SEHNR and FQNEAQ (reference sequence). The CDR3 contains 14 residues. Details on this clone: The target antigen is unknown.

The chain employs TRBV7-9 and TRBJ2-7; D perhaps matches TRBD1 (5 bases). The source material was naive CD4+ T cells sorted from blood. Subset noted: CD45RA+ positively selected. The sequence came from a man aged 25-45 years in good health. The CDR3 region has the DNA TGTGCCAGCAGCTTAGAGGGGTCCCCCTACGAGCAGTACTTC. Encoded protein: CASSLEGSPYEQYF.